These 5 T cell receptor beta chains were all obtained from the same sample, sequenced in a study of blood T cell repertoires in COVID-19. Method: immunoSEQ multiplex PCR; TCRdb's copy keeps in-frame clones and lacks some. Altogether 150,000 to 200,000 clones are present, over 80% being singletons, with the ten largest covering approximately 5.3%. Sequenced: PBMCs or T cells enriched from blood (not recorded which). The receptors derive from an older man who had been exposed to COVID-19.

The chain recombines TRBV5-4 with TRBJ2-1, with D possibly matching TRBD2 (6 bases). Deletions cut 0 bases from V and 3 bases from J, with 13 bases between. Germline values: CDR1 SGHNT, CDR2 YYREEE (reference sequence). The CDR3 contains 16 residues. The CDR3 bases are TGTGCCAGCAGCTTGGAAGCGCTAGCGAGCTACAATGAGCAGTTCTTC. The encoded protein is CASSLEALASYNEQFF.

The chain uses TRBV19 and TRBJ2-2; D is possibly TRBD1 (6 bases). The CDR3 contains 17 residues. V shed 4 bases and J shed 3 bases, with 18 bases lying between them. Germline values: CDR1 LNHDA, CDR2 SQIVND (reference sequence). CDR3 residues: CASSKYTGSWDTGELFF. DNA of the CDR3: TGTGCCAGTAGTAAATATACAGGGAGTTGGGACACCGGGGAGCTGTTTTTT.

The rearrangement joins TRBV28 to TRBJ1-2; 7 bases agree with TRBD1. The V segment lost 2 bases and the J segment 6 bases; nucleotides outside the gene matches: 12. The CDR3 contains 16 residues. The germline V gene encodes CDR1 MDHEN and CDR2 SYDVKM. The CDR3 loop is CASSLVPSGQLNGYTF. The CDR3 DNA follows: TGTGCCAGCAGTTTAGTACCCTCGGGACAGCTTAATGGCTACACCTTC.

The chain is built from TRBV27 and TRBJ2-7; no clear D. Germline V gene sequence: CDR1 MNHEY, CDR2 SMNVEV (reference sequence). The V gene lost 0 bases and the J gene lost 7 bases, with 13 bases spanning the gap. The CDR3 spans 14 residues. This CDR3 is CASSLSRLPLEQYF. CDR3 nucleotide sequence: TGTGCCAGCAGTTTATCGAGACTTCCCCTTGAGCAGTACTTC.

V usage is TRBV30 and J usage is TRBJ2-7; 9 nucleotides match TRBD2. The CDR3 runs to 13 residues. From germline, CDR1 is GTSNPN and CDR2 SVGIG (reference sequence). V trimming: 8 bases; J trimming: 3 bases; junction bases outside the gene matches: 8. In DNA, the CDR3 is TGTGCCGGAGCGGGGGGCGGTGACTACGAGCAGTACTTC. Translation: CAGAGGGDYEQYF.